Reported below is one TCR beta chain. Possible read error: a much larger clone is one base away. V lost 5 bases to trimming and J lost 0 bases, with 10 bases between them. Germline assignment: CDR1 SGHNT and CDR2 YENEEA. The CDR3 extends over 14 amino acids. Original processing notes: Scientists estimated how many nucleated cells there were by amplifying reference gene primers. Sequencing used immunoSEQ multiplex PCR; TCRdb keeps in-frame clones, though not all of them. The V and J calls and clone size come from that table; D and trimming were worked out from the DNA. The data contain 80,000 to 100,000 clones, 65% to 90% of them singletons. This entry comes from a study of blood T cell repertoires in COVID-19. Study background: Sources were T cells, B-cell-depleted T cells, or PBMCs; the material itself was cDNA or gDNA.

The source material was peripheral blood. The sequence came from a woman over 75 with active or convalescent COVID-19. V and J are TRBV11-3 and TRBJ1-2, with D maybe TRBD1 (6 bases). The CDR3 region has the DNA TGTGCCAGCAGCCCCAGGACAGCTAACTATGGCTACACCTTC. Amino acid sequence: CASSPRTANYGYTF. The complete variable domain, with remaining parts taken from reference TRBV11-3 and TRBJ1-2, reads EAGVVQSPRYKIIEKKQPVAFWCNPISGHNTLYWYLQNLGQGPELLIRYENEEAVDDSQLPKDRFSAERLKGVDSTLKIQPAELGDSAVYLCASSPRTANYGYTFGSGTRLTVV.